One and the same sample provided the 26 T cell receptor beta chains below, sequenced in a study of cytomegalovirus exposure and HLA in healthy donors (dated by TCRdb to 2017 to 2019). Libraries were built with the immunoSEQ multiplex PCR assay. For the multiplex PCR, a mixture combining 60 forward primers for TCR Vbeta segments and 13 reverse primers for TCR Jbeta segments was used. As stored in TCRdb, this immuneACCESS dataset retains in-frame rearrangements with V and J assigned. A fraction of the clones does not appear; measured against another copy, unresolved V genes explain less than half of the discrepancy, and the remainder lacks a known reason. Within this sample are 75,000 to 100,000 clones, with about 80% of them counted one time only. Of the sample, about 3.5% falls within the top ten clones. The specimen was PBMCs. The receptors originated from a man aged 40-55 years in good health and CMV-seronegative.

The gene calls are TRBV9 and TRBJ1-4, with 8 bases lining up with TRBD1. The V and J ends lost 6 bases and 3 bases, in that order; junction bases with no gene match: 4. Germline-derived CDR1 and CDR2 are SGDLS and YYNGEE. This CDR3 has 14 residues. The CDR3 region has the DNA TGTGCCAGCACATCAGGGGGCTCTAATGAAAAACTGTTTTTT. Translation gives CASTSGGSNEKLFF.

This chain connects TRBV11-3 to TRBJ2-7; the match to TRBD2 covers 16 bases. Germline V lookup: CDR1 SGHNT, CDR2 YENEEA. V dropped 5 bases and J dropped 1; count of bases not matched to a gene: 11. This CDR3 has 19 residues. DNA for the CDR3: TGTGCCAGCAGCCCTTCGGGACTAGCGGGAGGGCTGTCATCCTACGAGCAGTACTTC. This encodes CASSPSGLAGGLSSYEQYF.

This chain uses TRBV5-1 with TRBJ1-2; 8 bases line up with TRBD1. There are 14 residues in the CDR3. Germline V gene data show CDR1 as SGHRS and CDR2 as YFSETQ. Losses at the gene ends were 4 bases for V and 2 bases for J; bases not matched to a gene: 4. Here the CDR3 reads CASSTGQGNYGYTF. Here the CDR3 DNA reads TGCGCCAGCAGCACAGGACAGGGCAACTATGGCTACACCTTC. Looking up the rest from reference TRBV5-1 and TRBJ1-2 gives the full variable domain: KAGVTQTPRYLIKTRGQQVTLSCSPISGHRSVSWYQQTPGQGLQFLFEYFSETQRNKGNFPGRFSGRQFSNSRSEMNVSTLELGDSALYLCASSTGQGNYGYTFGSGTRLTVV.

The genes are TRBV10-1 and TRBJ2-1, with D tentatively TRBD2 (6 bases). Trimming took off 0 bases at V and 8 bases at J, with 23 bases between the two ends. Germline V gene sequence: CDR1 WNHNN, CDR2 SYGVQD (reference sequence). The CDR3 runs 18 residues. DNA of the CDR3: TGCGCCAGCAGTGAGTCTGGGCTAGCCGGGGATCGCGGGGATGAGCAGTTCTTC. Its translation: CASSESGLAGDRGDEQFF.

The gene calls are TRBV13 and TRBJ1-2, with TRBD1 identical over 7 bases. From germline, CDR1 is PRHDT and CDR2 FYEKMQ (reference sequence). CDR3 length equals 14 residues. The V segment lost 0 bases and the J segment 4 bases; nucleotides outside the gene matches: 2. In DNA form, the CDR3 reads TGTGCCAGCAGCTTAGGGCGACAGGGCTATGGCTACACCTTC. As protein: CASSLGRQGYGYTF.

This sequence joins TRBV18 and TRBJ2-7; a possible D gene is TRBD2 (5 bases). The CDR3 is 16 residues long. CDR1 is KGHSH, CDR2 LQKENI, per germline. Trimming took 1 base from V and 4 from J, leaving 17 bases between them. CDR3 DNA: TGTGCCAGCTCACCACTGCCCCCCGGGGTGGGATACGAGCAGTACTTC. As protein: CASSPLPPGVGYEQYF.

The chain couples TRBV4-2 to TRBJ2-7; 7 bases fit TRBD1. Germline trimming cut 0 bases from V and 6 bases from J; bases unmatched to any gene: 8. Per germline, CDR1 LGHNA and CDR2 YNFKEQ. The CDR3 loop spans 15 amino acids. This CDR3 is CASSQDNRGRAEQYF. CDR3 sequence (DNA): TGTGCCAGCAGCCAAGATAATAGGGGGCGAGCCGAGCAGTACTTC.

The chain combines TRBV27 with TRBJ1-5; 9 bases match TRBD1. The CDR3 covers 16 residues. V dropped 2 bases and J dropped 6; count of bases not matched to a gene: 8. Germline lookup yields CDR1 MNHEY and CDR2 SMNVEV (reference sequence). The CDR3 nucleotides are TGTGCCAGCAGTTTACAAGGGACAGGGAAGTCTCAGCCCCAGCATTTT. Protein: CASSLQGTGKSQPQHF.

This clone was recorded a few times. The gene calls are TRBV4-1 and TRBJ1-2; D ambiguous. The germline V gene has CDR1 MGHRA and CDR2 YSYEKL. This CDR3 has 15 amino acids. Trimming pared 6 bases from V and 0 bases from J, leaving 14 bases between. The CDR3 coding sequence is TGCGCCAGCAGTGAAGTAGTGTACTCTAACTATGGCTACACCTTC. The encoded protein is CASSEVVYSNYGYTF.

This clone is a singleton in its sample. The chain links TRBV28 to TRBJ2-5; D is ambiguous. In germline, CDR1 is MDHEN, CDR2 SYDVKM. The CDR3 is 13 residues long. The V and J ends lost 2 bases and 2 bases respectively, with 6 bases between them. The CDR3 coding sequence is TGTGCCAGCAGTTTAGTAGTGCAAGAGACCCAGTACTTC. Its protein product is CASSLVVQETQYF.

The chain couples TRBV4-1 to TRBJ2-7, with TRBD1 matching over 10 bases. This CDR3 is built from 18 residues. V lost 1 base and J lost 0; bases outside the gene matches: 9. The germline V gene encodes CDR1 MGHRA and CDR2 YSYEKL. This CDR3 is CASSQVASGTGDSYEQYF. For the CDR3, the DNA is TGCGCCAGCAGCCAAGTTGCATCCGGGACAGGGGACTCCTACGAGCAGTACTTC.

J is TRBJ1-2 and V is TRBV7-9, with D tentatively TRBD1 (5 bases). Trimming shortened V by 4 bases and J by 6 bases, and 15 bases separated the two germline ends. The germline V gene encodes CDR1 SEHNR and CDR2 FQNEAQ (reference sequence). This CDR3 has 14 amino acids. This CDR3 is CASSSATGWHGYTF. CDR3 sequence (DNA): TGTGCCAGCAGCTCAGCCACAGGTTGGCATGGCTACACCTTC.

The chain employs TRBV30 and TRBJ2-1; TRBD2 agrees at 9 bases. Per the germline V gene, CDR1 is GTSNPN and CDR2 is SVGIG (reference sequence). With 1 base clipped from V and 9 bases from J, the junction kept 7 bases outside the gene matches. This CDR3 is built from 14 residues. The CDR3 protein is CAWSAFSGGGEQFF. The DNA of the CDR3 is TGTGCCTGGAGTGCCTTTAGCGGGGGCGGTGAGCAGTTCTTC.

The rearrangement joins TRBV28 to TRBJ1-5; no clear D gene. CDR3 length: 13 residues. Germline V gene lookup returns CDR1 MDHEN and CDR2 SYDVKM. Trimming left V 4 bases short and J 3 bases short, with 7 bases between. This CDR3 reads CASSSGINQPQHF. The CDR3 nucleotides are TGTGCCAGCAGTTCGGGTATCAATCAGCCCCAGCATTTT.

This clone was detected only a few times. This chain connects TRBV5-1 to TRBJ1-1; D unresolved. This CDR3 has 14 residues. Germline V CDR1 and CDR2: SGHRS, YFSETQ. Trimming shortened V by 0 bases and J by 0 bases, and 6 bases separated the two germline ends. The CDR3 is CASSLGGMNTEAFF. CDR3 DNA: TGCGCCAGCAGCTTGGGCGGAATGAACACTGAAGCTTTCTTT. The full variable domain, with the rest looked up from reference TRBV5-1 and TRBJ1-1, is KAGVTQTPRYLIKTRGQQVTLSCSPISGHRSVSWYQQTPGQGLQFLFEYFSETQRNKGNFPGRFSGRQFSNSRSEMNVSTLELGDSALYLCASSLGGMNTEAFFGQGTRLTVV.

The chain is built from TRBV15 and TRBJ2-4; D may be TRBD1 (6 bases). There are 17 residues in the CDR3. Germline V CDR1 and CDR2: LNHNV, YYDKDF (reference sequence). The V and J ends lost 0 bases and 0 bases respectively, with 12 bases between them. CDR3 sequence reads: CATSRDPGQLAKNIQYF. CDR3 bases: TGTGCCACCAGCAGAGATCCGGGACAACTAGCCAAAAACATTCAGTACTTC. Drawing the rest from reference TRBV15 and TRBJ2-4, the complete variable domain is DAMVIQNPRYQVTQFGKPVTLSCSQTLNHNVMYWYQQKSSQAPKLLFHYYDKDFNNEADTPDNFQSRRPNTSFCFLDIRSPGLGDTAMYLCATSRDPGQLAKNIQYFGAGTRLSVL.

The chain couples TRBV13 to TRBJ2-1; TRBD2 agrees at 13 bases. Losses at the gene ends were 4 bases for V and 6 bases for J; bases not matched to a gene: 3. Germline V lookup: CDR1 PRHDT, CDR2 FYEKMQ (reference sequence). CDR3 length: 15 amino acids. CDR3 sequence reads: CASSSGTSGTNEQFF. The CDR3, as DNA: TGTGCCAGCAGCTCCGGGACTAGCGGGACCAATGAGCAGTTCTTC.

The rearrangement joins TRBV5-4 to TRBJ2-1, with 9 bases identical to TRBD1. The trim removed 2 bases at V and 5 bases at J, leaving 5 bases unmatched. This CDR3 comprises 15 residues. Looked up from germline, CDR1 is SGHNT and CDR2 is YYREEE (reference sequence). The CDR3 DNA sequence: TGTGCCAGCAGCTTTCCGGGACAGGGTGACAATGAGCAGTTCTTC. Translated: CASSFPGQGDNEQFF.

This clone was seen only once. The J gene is TRBJ2-7, the V gene TRBV7-2; 8 bases match TRBD1. J lost 4 bases, V lost 4 bases, and 6 bases had no gene match. This CDR3 has 14 residues. Per the germline V gene, CDR1 is SGHTA and CDR2 is FQGNSA. CDR3 in amino acids: CASSSQGARYEQYF. CDR3 nucleotides: TGTGCCAGCAGCTCCCAGGGGGCGCGGTACGAGCAGTACTTC.

The chain links TRBV7-9 to TRBJ1-1; possibly TRBD1 for D (6 bases). Germline-derived CDR1 and CDR2 are SEHNR and FQNEAQ (reference sequence). The CDR3 is 12 residues long. The ends were cut back, 5 bases at V and 10 bases at J, with 14 bases in the middle. In DNA form, the CDR3 reads TGTGCCAGCAGCCCCCGGACAGATGGAGCTTTCTTT. Translation gives CASSPRTDGAFF.

The V call is TRBV6-5, the J call TRBJ1-4; no clear D. V was cut by 4 bases and J by 7 bases, with 16 bases left in between. The CDR3 extends over 15 amino acids. Germline V CDR1 and CDR2: MNHEY, SVGAGI. CDR3 region: CASSFSPLESEKLFF. As DNA, the CDR3 is TGTGCCAGCAGTTTCTCACCGTTGGAGAGTGAAAAACTGTTTTTT.

The chain joins TRBV5-1 to TRBJ1-1; D is unresolved. CDR3 length: 14 amino acids. Trimming pared 0 bases from V and 9 bases from J, leaving 15 bases between. The germline V gene encodes CDR1 SGHRS and CDR2 YFSETQ. The CDR3 nucleotides are TGCGCCAGCAGCTTGGGTGTTAGCGCGCTAAAAGCTTTCTTT. This sequence encodes CASSLGVSALKAFF.

The J gene is TRBJ2-7, the V gene TRBV2; tentatively, D is TRBD2 (5 bases). The V end lost 7 bases, the J end lost 0 bases, and 7 bases lay between the germline ends. The germline CDR1 and CDR2 sequences are SNHLY and FYNNEI. This CDR3 spans 12 amino acids. The CDR3 region has the DNA TGTGCCAGCACGGCGGGCTCCTACGAGCAGTACTTC. As protein: CASTAGSYEQYF. The whole variable domain, filled in from reference TRBV2 and TRBJ2-7, reads EPEVTQTPSHQVTQMGQEVILRCVPISNHLYFYWYRQILGQKVEFLVSFYNNEISEKSEIFDDQFSVERPDGSNFTLKIRSTKLEDSAMYFCASTAGSYEQYFGPGTRLTVT.

The rearrangement joins TRBV6-6 to TRBJ1-2; TRBD1 aligns across 10 bases. From germline, CDR1 is MNHNY and CDR2 SVGAGI (reference sequence). The CDR3 contains 15 residues. Germline trimming cut 7 bases from V and 7 bases from J; bases unmatched to any gene: 12. The CDR3 loop is CASNLGTGDSSGYTF. CDR3 nucleotide sequence: TGTGCCAGCAATCTAGGGACAGGGGACTCTAGTGGCTACACCTTC.

This sequence joins TRBV7-2 and TRBJ2-7, with D possibly matching TRBD1 (6 bases). This CDR3 spans 13 amino acids. Looked up from germline, CDR1 is SGHTA and CDR2 is FQGNSA. Trimming shortened V by 5 bases and J by 3 bases, and 11 bases separated the two germline ends. The CDR3 bases are TGTGCCAGCAGCCCCGGGACAATCTACGAGCAGTACTTC. This sequence encodes CASSPGTIYEQYF.

This clone was counted only a few times. The chain carries TRBV29-1 and TRBJ2-1, with 10 positions matching TRBD2. V trimming: 7 bases; J trimming: 6 bases; junction bases outside the gene matches: 3. CDR1 and CDR2 (germline): SQVTM, ANQGSEA. The CDR3 has 12 amino acids. CDR3 bases: TGCAGCGGGACTAGCGGTCCCAATGAGCAGTTCTTC. Its translation: CSGTSGPNEQFF.